The 22 T cell receptor beta chains presented below share a single source sample, sequenced in a study of cytomegalovirus exposure and HLA in healthy donors. The PCR was carried out with 60 Vbeta primers and 13 Jbeta primers. This table comes from immunoSEQ multiplex PCR, and its TCRdb copy is limited to in-frame clones, with some not included. The data contain 120,000 or so clones, roughly three fifths of them singletons. The sequencing input was PBMCs. These receptors all stem from a man aged 18 to 29 in good health and CMV-seronegative.

The rearrangement joins TRBV27 to TRBJ2-7; tentative D call: TRBD2 (6 bases). Trimming left V 8 bases short and J 0 bases short, with 23 bases between. The CDR3 loop spans 17 amino acids. The germline CDR1 and CDR2 sequences are MNHEY and SMNVEV (reference sequence). The CDR3 sequence: CASSPIGPAGVSYEQYF. The CDR3 DNA follows: TGTGCCAGCTCCCCTATTGGTCCAGCGGGCGTCTCCTACGAGCAGTACTTC.

This clone has more than one count but fewer than ten. The chain recombines TRBV9 with TRBJ2-7; possibly TRBD2 for D (6 bases). Trimming left V 0 bases short and J 4 bases short, with 11 bases between. CDR1 is SGDLS, CDR2 YYNGEE, per germline. This CDR3 has 14 amino acids. CDR3 residues: CASSVAGDEYEQYF. The DNA for the CDR3 is TGTGCCAGCAGCGTAGCGGGGGACGAATACGAGCAGTACTTC.

The rearrangement uses TRBV6-5 and TRBJ2-1; possible D gene TRBD2, 5 bases. This CDR3 has 15 residues. Germline values: CDR1 MNHEY, CDR2 SVGAGI. Trimming pared 4 bases from V and 0 bases from J, leaving 10 bases between. The CDR3 region is CASSFGGSSYNEQFF. DNA of the CDR3: TGTGCCAGCAGTTTTGGAGGAAGCTCCTACAATGAGCAGTTCTTC.

This clone turned up a few times. V usage is TRBV30 and J usage is TRBJ1-4; 8 bases match TRBD1. This CDR3 is 19 amino acids long. Germline V gene lookup returns CDR1 GTSNPN and CDR2 SVGIG (reference sequence). The V gene end was trimmed by 2 bases and the J gene end by 3 bases; junction bases not matched to a gene: 17. The CDR3 DNA is TGTGCCTGGAGTCCGTTGAGGCAGGGGGCGCTTACACCTAATGAAAAACTGTTTTTT. It codes for CAWSPLRQGALTPNEKLFF.

The rearrangement uses TRBV28 and TRBJ1-5; 11 bases match TRBD1. Germline lookup yields CDR1 MDHEN and CDR2 SYDVKM. J lost 11 bases, V lost 3 bases, and 9 bases had no gene match. The CDR3 extends over 15 amino acids. The CDR3 region is CASSLAGTGGRAQHF. CDR3 in DNA: TGTGCCAGCAGTTTGGCCGGGACAGGGGGTAGGGCCCAGCATTTT.

The CDR3 DNA follows: TGTGCCAGCACCCCGCCCCCGCGATGCGTTGAAGCTTTCTTT. This gives the protein CASTPPPRCVEAFF. The chain combines TRBV11-3 with TRBJ1-1; D not certain. V was trimmed by 7 bases and J by 7 bases, leaving 19 bases between them. From germline, CDR1 is SGHNT and CDR2 YENEEA. The CDR3 sequence is 14 residues long.

This chain links TRBV5-4 with TRBJ2-7; D may be TRBD1 (6 bases). Between the trimmed V and J ends, which lost 0 bases and 2 bases, there was a span of 6 bases. The germline CDR1 and CDR2 sequences are SGHNT and YYREEE (reference sequence). This CDR3 is 13 amino acids long. DNA of the CDR3: TGTGCCAGCAGCTTGGGGGGGCCCTACGAGCAGTACTTC. Translation gives CASSLGGPYEQYF.

V gene TRBV25-1 combines with J gene TRBJ1-1; no reliable D call. Trimming left V 6 bases short and J 0 bases short, with 8 bases between. The CDR3 spans 13 residues. CDR1 is MGHDK and CDR2 is SYGVNS in the germline V gene. The DNA of the CDR3 is TGTGCCAGCAGGGGCGTGATGAACACTGAAGCTTTCTTT. Its translation is CASRGVMNTEAFF.

This chain links TRBV5-4 with TRBJ1-1; TRBD1 matches at 7 bases. The trim removed 0 bases at V and 4 bases at J, leaving 6 bases unmatched. The CDR3 has 15 residues. The germline V gene has CDR1 SGHNT and CDR2 YYREEE (reference sequence). The CDR3 here is CASSLARQGGTEAFF. The DNA for the CDR3 is TGTGCCAGCAGCTTGGCTCGACAGGGTGGCACTGAAGCTTTCTTT.

Of note for this clone: The CDR3 end shows no conserved phenylalanine or tryptophan, and so a read error is likely. The limits of the CDR3 on the DNA are not certain, so only TCRdb's listed CDR3 is given. V gene TRBV19 combines with J gene TRBJ1-2; TRBD1, as called in the table, went unchecked against the DNA. Counting both end residues, the CDR3 totals 13 amino acids. Germline V CDR1 and CDR2: LNHDA, SQIVND (reference sequence). CDR3 region: CASSTGGQGALIG.

The genes are TRBV9 and TRBJ1-2, with D possibly being TRBD1 (6 bases). The CDR3 has 14 amino acids. The ends were cut back, 3 bases at V and 3 bases at J, with 12 bases in the middle. CDR1 is SGDLS, CDR2 YYNGEE, per germline. This chain's CDR3 is CASSARQAHYGYTF. The CDR3 DNA reads as TGTGCCAGCAGCGCTAGACAGGCCCACTATGGCTACACCTTC.

The V gene is TRBV5-6, the J gene TRBJ2-7, with D possibly being TRBD1 (5 bases). The CDR3 is 13 residues long. Germline lookup yields CDR1 SGHDT and CDR2 YYEEEE. V was trimmed by 0 bases and J by 3 bases, leaving 7 bases between them. The CDR3 bases are TGTGCCAGCAGCTTGGCGACAGACTACGAGCAGTACTTC. As protein: CASSLATDYEQYF.

V is TRBV6-5 and J is TRBJ2-3, with D possibly matching TRBD1 (6 bases). This CDR3 has 15 residues. Germline V gene sequence: CDR1 MNHEY, CDR2 SVGAGI. Trimming shortened V by 6 bases and J by 6 bases, and 19 bases separated the two germline ends. The DNA for the CDR3 is TGTGCCAGCAGCCATTACCCTAGGGGGTCGGATACGCAGTATTTT. It encodes CASSHYPRGSDTQYF.

The gene calls are TRBV11-3 and TRBJ1-1, with a possible D match to TRBD1 (5 bases). The CDR3 runs to 13 residues. Between the trimmed V and J ends, which lost 3 bases and 1 base, there was a span of 6 bases. Germline-derived CDR1 and CDR2 are SGHNT and YENEEA. The CDR3 loop reads CASSFQGNTEAFF. The CDR3 DNA is TGTGCCAGCAGCTTCCAGGGGAACACTGAAGCTTTCTTT. The full variable domain, rest sourced from reference TRBV11-3 and TRBJ1-1, is EAGVVQSPRYKIIEKKQPVAFWCNPISGHNTLYWYLQNLGQGPELLIRYENEEAVDDSQLPKDRFSAERLKGVDSTLKIQPAELGDSAVYLCASSFQGNTEAFFGQGTRLTVV.

The J gene is TRBJ1-1, the V gene TRBV28, with 7 bases lining up with TRBD1. In germline, CDR1 is MDHEN, CDR2 SYDVKM. Trimming took 2 bases from V and 10 from J; bases not matched to a gene: 10. The CDR3 is 14 amino acids. DNA of the CDR3: TGTGCCAGCAGTTTAGGTACAGGGGTTGGGGGAGCTTTCTTT. Its protein is CASSLGTGVGGAFF.

About this clone: One end of the junction fails to match germline, which may point to a read error. The chain joins TRBV29-1 to TRBJ1-1, with 7 bases fitting TRBD1. The CDR3 covers 10 residues. Looked up from germline, CDR1 is SQVTM and CDR2 is ANQGSEA. CDR3 amino acids: CSVYRGLQIF. The CDR3 nucleotides are TGCAGCGTTTATAGGGGGCTGCAGATCTTT. The full variable domain, completed using reference TRBV29-1 and TRBJ1-1, is SAVISQKPSRDICQRGTSLTIQCQVDSQVTMMFWYRQQPGQSLTLIATANQGSEATYESGFVIDKFPISRPNLTFSTLTVSNMSPEDSSIYLCSVYRGLQIFGQGTRLTVV.

This chain joins TRBV7-9 and TRBJ2-7, with 7 positions matching TRBD2. With 4 bases clipped from V and 0 bases from J, the junction kept 0 bases outside the gene matches. Per germline, CDR1 SEHNR and CDR2 FQNEAQ (reference sequence). The CDR3 covers 13 residues. CDR3 region: CASSWTSSYEQYF. The CDR3 DNA is TGTGCCAGCAGCTGGACTAGCTCCTACGAGCAGTACTTC.

In its sample, this clone was seen a few times. The chain links TRBV5-6 to TRBJ2-5; 8 bases align to TRBD1. In germline, CDR1 is SGHDT, CDR2 YYEEEE. The CDR3 has 16 amino acids. The V segment lost 4 bases and the J segment 4 bases; nucleotides outside the gene matches: 12. CDR3 nucleotides: TGTGCCAGCAGCCTGTACCGGGACAGGCTACGAGAGACCCAGTACTTC. It translates to CASSLYRDRLRETQYF.

The chain uses TRBV27 and TRBJ1-1; 9 bases agree with TRBD1. Germline V gene data show CDR1 as MNHEY and CDR2 as SMNVEV (reference sequence). Unmatched junction bases numbered 4, after V lost 2 bases and J lost 3 bases. This CDR3 spans 15 amino acids. DNA of the CDR3: TGTGCCAGCAGTTTACGGGACAGGGCGGACACTGAAGCTTTCTTT. Amino acid sequence: CASSLRDRADTEAFF.

The chain links TRBV6-5 to TRBJ2-2; 7 positions match TRBD2. The trim removed 0 bases at V and 8 bases at J, leaving 6 bases unmatched. Germline CDR1 and CDR2: MNHEY and SVGAGI. CDR3 length: 15 residues. Here the CDR3 DNA reads TGTGCCAGCAGTTACTCGGGGACTAACTATGGGGAGCTGTTTTTT. It encodes CASSYSGTNYGELFF.

The J gene is TRBJ2-7, the V gene TRBV6-6; 11 bases are a match to TRBD1. The CDR3 loop spans 12 amino acids. The V and J ends lost 11 bases and 3 bases, in that order; junction bases with no gene match: 3. Per the germline V gene, CDR1 is MNHNY and CDR2 is SVGAGI (reference sequence). The CDR3, as DNA: TGTGCCGGGGGACAGGGGGGCTACGAGCAGTACTTC. It translates to CAGGQGGYEQYF.

The chain links TRBV4-3 to TRBJ1-1; D is unresolved. V was shortened by 0 bases and J by 1 base, with 6 bases between the two germline ends. This CDR3 is 14 amino acids long. The V gene's germline CDR1 is LGHNA and CDR2 YSLEER. The CDR3, as DNA: TGCGCCAGCAGCCAAGACAGTACGAACACTGAAGCTTTCTTT. The encoded protein is CASSQDSTNTEAFF.